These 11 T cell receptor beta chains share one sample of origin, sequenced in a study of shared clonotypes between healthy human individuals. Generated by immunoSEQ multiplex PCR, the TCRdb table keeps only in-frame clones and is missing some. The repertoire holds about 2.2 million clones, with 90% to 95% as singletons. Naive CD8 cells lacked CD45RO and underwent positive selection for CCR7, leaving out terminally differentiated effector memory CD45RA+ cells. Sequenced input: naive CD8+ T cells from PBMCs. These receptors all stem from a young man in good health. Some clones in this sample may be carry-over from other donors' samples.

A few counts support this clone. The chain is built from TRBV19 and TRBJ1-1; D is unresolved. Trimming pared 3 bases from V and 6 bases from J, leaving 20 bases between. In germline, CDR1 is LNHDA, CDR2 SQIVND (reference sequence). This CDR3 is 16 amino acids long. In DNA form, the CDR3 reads TGTGCCAGTAGTATTTTCGGACCCCGTAGGATCGCTGAAGCTTTCTTT. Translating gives CASSIFGPRRIAEAFF. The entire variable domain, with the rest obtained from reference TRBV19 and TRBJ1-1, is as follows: DGGITQSPKYLFRKEGQNVTLSCEQNLNHDAMYWYRQDPGQGLRLIYYSQIVNDFQKGDIAEGYSVSREKKESFPLTVTSAQKNPTAFYLCASSIFGPRRIAEAFFGQGTRLTVV.

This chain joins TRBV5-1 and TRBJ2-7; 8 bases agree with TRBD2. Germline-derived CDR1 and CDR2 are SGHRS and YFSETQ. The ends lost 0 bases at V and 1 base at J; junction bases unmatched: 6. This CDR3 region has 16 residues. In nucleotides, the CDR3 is TGCGCCAGCAGCTTGGCCCGGGTAGCGGGATCCTACGAGCAGTACTTC. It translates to CASSLARVAGSYEQYF.

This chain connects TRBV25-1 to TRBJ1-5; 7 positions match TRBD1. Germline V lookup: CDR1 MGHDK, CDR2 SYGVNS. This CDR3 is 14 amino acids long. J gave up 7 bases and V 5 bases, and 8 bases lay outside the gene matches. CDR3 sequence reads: CASSNRQGTQPQHF. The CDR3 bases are TGTGCCAGCAGTAACCGACAGGGCACACAGCCCCAGCATTTT.

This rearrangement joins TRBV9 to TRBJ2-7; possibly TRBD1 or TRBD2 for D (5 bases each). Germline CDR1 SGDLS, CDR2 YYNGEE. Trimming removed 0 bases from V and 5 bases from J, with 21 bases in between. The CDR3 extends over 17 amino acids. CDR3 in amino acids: CASSVGIIGTDIHEQYF. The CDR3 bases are TGTGCCAGCAGCGTAGGGATCATCGGGACGGACATACACGAGCAGTACTTC.

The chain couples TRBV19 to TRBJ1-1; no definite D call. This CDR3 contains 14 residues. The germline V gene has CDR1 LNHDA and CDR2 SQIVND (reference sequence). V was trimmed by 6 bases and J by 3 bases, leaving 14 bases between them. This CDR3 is CASSISDTDTEAFF. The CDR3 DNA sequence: TGTGCCAGTAGCATAAGCGACACCGACACTGAAGCTTTCTTT.

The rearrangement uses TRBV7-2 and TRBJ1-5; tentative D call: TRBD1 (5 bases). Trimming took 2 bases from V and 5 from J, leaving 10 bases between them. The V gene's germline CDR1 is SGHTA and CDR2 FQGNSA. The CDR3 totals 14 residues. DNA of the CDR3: TGTGCCAGCAGCTTAATTTCAGGGTATCAGCCCCAGCATTTT. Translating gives CASSLISGYQPQHF. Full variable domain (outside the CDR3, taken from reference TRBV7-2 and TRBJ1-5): GAGVSQSPSNKVTEKGKDVELRCDPISGHTALYWYRQSLGQGLEFLIYFQGNSAPDKSGLPSDRFSAERTGGSVSTLTIQRTQQEDSAVYLCASSLISGYQPQHFGDGTRLSIL.

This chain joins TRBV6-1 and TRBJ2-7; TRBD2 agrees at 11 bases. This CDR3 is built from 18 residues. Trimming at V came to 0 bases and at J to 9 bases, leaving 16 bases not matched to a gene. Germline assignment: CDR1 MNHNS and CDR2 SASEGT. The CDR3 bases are TGTGCCAGCAGTGAAGCGCATACCTGGACTAGCGGGTCCCCGCCGCAGTACTTC. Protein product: CASSEAHTWTSGSPPQYF.

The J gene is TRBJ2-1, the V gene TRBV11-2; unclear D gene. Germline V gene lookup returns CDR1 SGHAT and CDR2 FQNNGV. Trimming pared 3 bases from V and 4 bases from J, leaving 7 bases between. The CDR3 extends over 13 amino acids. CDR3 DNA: TGTGCCAGCAGCTTCGCGACTTACAATGAGCAGTTCTTC. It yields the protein CASSFATYNEQFF.

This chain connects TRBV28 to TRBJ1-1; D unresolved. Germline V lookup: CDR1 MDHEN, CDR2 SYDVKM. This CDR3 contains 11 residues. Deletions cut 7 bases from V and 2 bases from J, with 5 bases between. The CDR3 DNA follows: TGTGCCAGCATGGGTAACACTGAAGCTTTCTTT. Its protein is CASMGNTEAFF.

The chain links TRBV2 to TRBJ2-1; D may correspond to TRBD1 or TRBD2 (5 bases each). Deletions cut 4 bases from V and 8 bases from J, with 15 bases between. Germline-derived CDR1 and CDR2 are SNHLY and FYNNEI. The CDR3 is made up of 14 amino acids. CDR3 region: CASSGRSFRDEQFF. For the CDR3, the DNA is TGTGCCAGCAGTGGGAGGTCCTTCAGGGATGAGCAGTTCTTC.

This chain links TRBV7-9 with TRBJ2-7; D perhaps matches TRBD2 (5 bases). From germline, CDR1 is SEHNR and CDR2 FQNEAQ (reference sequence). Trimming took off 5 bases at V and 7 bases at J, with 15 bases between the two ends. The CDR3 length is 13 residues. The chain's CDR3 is CASSRIQPGEQYF. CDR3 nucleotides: TGTGCCAGCAGCCGAATACAGCCGGGGGAGCAGTACTTC.